A single sample gave rise to the 5 T cell receptor beta chains below, sequenced in a study of T cell responses to AZD1222 COVID-19 vaccine. Libraries were prepared by immunoSEQ multiplex PCR; TCRdb keeps only in-frame clonotypes and omits some of them. The data show around 89,000 clones, with about 91% seen just once and about 6.1% held by the top ten. Material: peripheral blood, obtained 28 days after the second AZD1222 dose. Source of these receptors: an adult who received the AZD1222 COVID-19 vaccine.

V gene TRBV23-1 combines with J gene TRBJ1-2, with 7 bases fitting TRBD1. TRBV23-1 is an open reading frame whose function is uncertain. J was trimmed by 3 bases and V by 3 bases; bases with no gene match: 10. The length of the CDR3 is 16 residues. Written as DNA, the CDR3 is TGCGCCAGCAGTCAGTATACAGGGGTAGAGGACTATGGCTACACCTTC. Protein sequence: CASSQYTGVEDYGYTF.

The chain couples TRBV3-1 (or the pseudogene TRBV3-2) to TRBJ1-2; 8 bases are shared with TRBD1. CDR3 length: 14 residues. Germline CDR1 and CDR2: LGHDT and YNNKEL (reference sequence). Unmatched junction bases numbered 7, after V lost 5 bases and J lost 5 bases. The CDR3 DNA follows: TGTGCCAGCAGCTTTGGACAGGGAAGTTATGGCTACACCTTC. It encodes CASSFGQGSYGYTF.

The CDR3 region has the DNA TGTGCCAGCAGTTTGGCAAAGACACAAAACACTGAAGCTTTCTTT. This translates into CASSLAKTQNTEAFF. This chain uses TRBV28 with TRBJ1-1; D remains ambiguous. The CDR3 contains 15 residues. The germline gives CDR1 MDHEN, CDR2 SYDVKM. Trimming left V 3 bases short and J 2 bases short, with 13 bases between. The whole variable domain, filled in from reference TRBV28 and TRBJ1-1, reads DVKVTQSSRYLVKRTGEKVFLECVQDMDHENMFWYRQDPGLGLRLIYFSYDVKMKEKGDIPEGYSVSREKKERFSLILESASTNQTSMYLCASSLAKTQNTEAFFGQGTRLTVV.

The gene calls are TRBV18 and TRBJ1-2, with 11 positions matching TRBD1. Per the germline V gene, CDR1 is KGHSH and CDR2 is LQKENI. CDR3 length equals 14 residues. J was trimmed by 2 bases and V by 7 bases; bases with no gene match: 3. CDR3 DNA sequence: TGTGCCAGCTACCGGGACAGGGGGAACTATGGCTACACCTTC. Its protein product is CASYRDRGNYGYTF. Variable domain in full (rest from reference TRBV18 and TRBJ1-2): NAGVMQNPRHLVRRRGQEARLRCSPMKGHSHVYWYRQLPEEGLKFMVYLQKENIIDESGMPKERFSAEFPKEGPSILRIQQVVRGDSAAYFCASYRDRGNYGYTFGSGTRLTVV.

The rearrangement uses TRBV2 and TRBJ1-1; D unresolved. V gave up 6 bases and J gave up 11 bases, with 16 bases separating them. The CDR3 has 12 residues. Germline assignment: CDR1 SNHLY and CDR2 FYNNEI. CDR3 in amino acids: CASSVPPSGAFF. As DNA, the CDR3 is TGTGCCAGCAGCGTTCCACCCTCGGGGGCTTTCTTT.